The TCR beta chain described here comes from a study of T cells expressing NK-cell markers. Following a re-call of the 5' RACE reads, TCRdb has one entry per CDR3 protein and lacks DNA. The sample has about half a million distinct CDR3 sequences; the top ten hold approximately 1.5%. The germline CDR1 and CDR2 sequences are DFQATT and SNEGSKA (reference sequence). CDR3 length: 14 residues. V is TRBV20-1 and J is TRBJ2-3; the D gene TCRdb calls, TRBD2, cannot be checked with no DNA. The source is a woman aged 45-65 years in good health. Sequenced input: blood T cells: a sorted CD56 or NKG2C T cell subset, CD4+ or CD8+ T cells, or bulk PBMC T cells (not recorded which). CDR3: CSARDPGGRNTQYF.